A selection of T cell receptor beta chains follows, all from one sample in a study of T cell repertoires and HLA-DP antigens. Their cognate antigens are unknown. TCRdb keeps only in-frame clones here, not all; method: immunoSEQ multiplex PCR. The sample holds around 100,000 clones, over 90% seen once. Sequenced material: CD4+ T cells from PBMCs. The receptors stem from a young woman in good health and CMV-seronegative. CDR3s include the opening cysteine and the closing phenylalanine or tryptophan. Fields, in order: V gene, clone size, D gene, J gene, CDR3 DNA, CDR3 protein. D genes are given only for firm matches. Only some rows state a clone size, as once, few, many or a class for expanded clones.

V gene: TRBV5-1
clone size: NA
D gene: TRBD1
J gene: TRBJ2-7
CDR3 DNA: TGCGCCAGCAGCTCCGGGACAGAACCCTACGAGCAGTACTTC
CDR3 protein: CASSSGTEPYEQYF

V gene: TRBV6-6
clone size: once
D gene: TRBD2
J gene: TRBJ2-1
CDR3 DNA: TGTGCCAGCAGTTACCCACTAGCGGGAGGTTACAATGAGCAGTTCTTC
CDR3 protein: CASSYPLAGGYNEQFF

V gene: TRBV7-2
clone size: NA
D gene: TRBD2
J gene: TRBJ2-3
CDR3 DNA: TGTGCCAGCAGCTTGCTAGCGGGGTATACAGATACGCAGTATTTT
CDR3 protein: CASSLLAGYTDTQYF

V gene: TRBV18
clone size: NA
D gene: NA
J gene: TRBJ1-4
CDR3 DNA: TGTGCCAGCTCACGGCTGCCGGAACTTAATGAAAAACTGTTTTTT
CDR3 protein: CASSRLPELNEKLFF

V gene: TRBV10-1
clone size: NA
D gene: NA
J gene: TRBJ2-2
CDR3 DNA: TGCGCCAGCAGACCTAGCGCAAACACCGGGGAGCTGTTTTTT
CDR3 protein: CASRPSANTGELFF

V gene: TRBV28
clone size: NA
D gene: TRBD1
J gene: TRBJ1-1
CDR3 DNA: TGTGCCAGCCGACAGGGATGGGCTGAAGCTTTCTTT
CDR3 protein: CASRQGWAEAFF

V gene: TRBV19
clone size: NA
D gene: NA
J gene: TRBJ2-1
CDR3 DNA: TGTGCCAGTAGTATCGGTGGGGGCGGGAGCCATGAGCAGTTCTTC
CDR3 protein: CASSIGGGGSHEQFF

V gene: TRBV7-9
clone size: NA
D gene: TRBD1
J gene: TRBJ1-1
CDR3 DNA: TGTGCCAGCAGCTTAGAACAGGGGACCACTGAAGCTTTCTTT
CDR3 protein: CASSLEQGTTEAFF

V gene: TRBV18
clone size: NA
D gene: TRBD1
J gene: TRBJ2-5
CDR3 DNA: TGTGCCAGCTCACCACCGGCAGGGACAGGGGGTTTCGAGACCCAGTACTTC
CDR3 protein: CASSPPAGTGGFETQYF

V gene: TRBV11-2
clone size: NA
D gene: TRBD2
J gene: TRBJ2-5
CDR3 DNA: TGTGCCAGCAGCCGGATAACCGGGACTAGCGGAGAGACCCAGTACTTC
CDR3 protein: CASSRITGTSGETQYF

V gene: TRBV18
clone size: many
D gene: TRBD1
J gene: TRBJ1-2
CDR3 DNA: TGTGCCAGCTCACCAGGAGGGGGCAATGGCTACACCTTC
CDR3 protein: CASSPGGGNGYTF

V gene: TRBV7-2
clone size: NA
D gene: NA
J gene: TRBJ2-3
CDR3 DNA: TGTGCCAGCAGCTTGGAGCGTATAGATACGCAGTATTTT
CDR3 protein: CASSLERIDTQYF

V gene: TRBV18
clone size: NA
D gene: TRBD1
J gene: TRBJ2-3
CDR3 DNA: TGTGCCAGCTCACCACCGGGACAGGGGGCTAGAGATACGCAGTATTTT
CDR3 protein: CASSPPGQGARDTQYF

V gene: TRBV19
clone size: NA
D gene: NA
J gene: TRBJ1-2
CDR3 DNA: TGTGCCAGTAGTATAGTTCCAGGGACAAACGCTAACTATGGCTACACCTTC
CDR3 protein: CASSIVPGTNANYGYTF

V gene: TRBV10-2
clone size: NA
D gene: NA
J gene: TRBJ2-1
CDR3 DNA: TGCGCCAGCAGGGTTGCGGGTTTCAATGAGCAGTTCTTC
CDR3 protein: CASRVAGFNEQFF

V gene: TRBV28
clone size: once
D gene: TRBD1
J gene: TRBJ1-2
CDR3 DNA: TGTGCCAGCAGTTTATTAGGGGGCAGGTTCTATGGCTACACCTTC
CDR3 protein: CASSLLGGRFYGYTF

V gene: TRBV7-8
clone size: NA
D gene: TRBD1
J gene: TRBJ1-1
CDR3 DNA: TGTGCCAGCACGGGACAGGGGGCCTGGAACACTGAAGCTTTCTTT
CDR3 protein: CASTGQGAWNTEAFF

V gene: TRBV9
clone size: NA
D gene: NA
J gene: TRBJ2-2
CDR3 DNA: TGTGCCAGCAGCGTGACAGCATCCTTGGGGACCGGGGAGCTGTTTTTT
CDR3 protein: CASSVTASLGTGELFF

V gene: TRBV28
clone size: NA
D gene: TRBD1
J gene: TRBJ1-5
CDR3 DNA: TGTGCCAGCAGAAAGGACAGGGGAGAGGTCAATCAGCCCCAGCATTTT
CDR3 protein: CASRKDRGEVNQPQHF

V gene: TRBV10-3
clone size: NA
D gene: NA
J gene: TRBJ2-5
CDR3 DNA: TGTGCCATCAGTAAAGGGTTGGAGGGTTCGGAGACCCAGTACTTC
CDR3 protein: CAISKGLEGSETQYF

V gene: TRBV18
clone size: NA
D gene: NA
J gene: TRBJ1-4
CDR3 DNA: TGTGCCAGCTCACCACCAGGAGTTGAAAAACTGTTTTTT
CDR3 protein: CASSPPGVEKLFF

V gene: TRBV7-2
clone size: NA
D gene: NA
J gene: TRBJ1-5
CDR3 DNA: TGTGCCAGCAGCTTAGCGCCGGGGGACCCCGGGATATTGGGTCAGCCCCAGCATTTT
CDR3 protein: CASSLAPGDPGILGQPQHF

V gene: TRBV28
clone size: NA
D gene: TRBD1
J gene: TRBJ1-5
CDR3 DNA: TGTGCCAGCAGTTCCGGACAGGGCCACCGGCAGCCCCAGCATTTT
CDR3 protein: CASSSGQGHRQPQHF

V gene: TRBV7-9
clone size: NA
D gene: TRBD2
J gene: TRBJ2-3
CDR3 DNA: TGTGCCAGCAGCTTTAGAGCGGGAGTGTCGGGCACAGATACGCAGTATTTT
CDR3 protein: CASSFRAGVSGTDTQYF

V gene: TRBV5-1
clone size: NA
D gene: NA
J gene: TRBJ1-4
CDR3 DNA: TGCGCCAGCAGCTTGGGTGCTACGGTGTTTACTGAAAAACTGTTTTTT
CDR3 protein: CASSLGATVFTEKLFF

V gene: TRBV10-3
clone size: NA
D gene: NA
J gene: TRBJ2-5
CDR3 DNA: TGTGCCATCAGCCCAGGGGGGCGCGAGACCCAGTACTTC
CDR3 protein: CAISPGGRETQYF

V gene: TRBV6-5
clone size: NA
D gene: NA
J gene: TRBJ2-6
CDR3 DNA: TGTGCCAGCAGTTACTCGCCGGGAGCTGGGGCCAACGTCCTGACTTTC
CDR3 protein: CASSYSPGAGANVLTF

V gene: TRBV19
clone size: NA
D gene: NA
J gene: TRBJ1-4
CDR3 DNA: TGTGCCAGTAGTAAGGGGGACGCGTGGGCCAGTAGGGAAAAACTGTTTTTT
CDR3 protein: CASSKGDAWASREKLFF

V gene: TRBV13
clone size: NA
D gene: TRBD1
J gene: TRBJ2-3
CDR3 DNA: TGTGCCAGCAGCTTATTATCGTATGTTAGGGGGCTAACCACAGATACGCAGTATTTT
CDR3 protein: CASSLLSYVRGLTTDTQYF

V gene: TRBV18
clone size: NA
D gene: NA
J gene: TRBJ1-5
CDR3 DNA: TGTGCCAGCTCACCAACGGGAGATAGCAATCAGCCCCAGCATTTT
CDR3 protein: CASSPTGDSNQPQHF

V gene: TRBV29-1
clone size: NA
D gene: NA
J gene: TRBJ2-1
CDR3 DNA: TGCAGCACAGGGTGGGGGAATGAGCAGTTCTTC
CDR3 protein: CSTGWGNEQFF

V gene: TRBV10-3
clone size: NA
D gene: NA
J gene: TRBJ1-6
CDR3 DNA: TGTGCCCCGACAGCTTTCTACCCGCGTCGTAATTCACCCCTCCACTTT
CDR3 protein: CAPTAFYPRRNSPLHF

V gene: TRBV28
clone size: NA
D gene: TRBD1
J gene: TRBJ1-5
CDR3 DNA: TGTGCCAGCAGTTTTATATGGCAGGGGGTCTTGGGTAGCAATCAGCCCCAGCATTTT
CDR3 protein: CASSFIWQGVLGSNQPQHF

V gene: TRBV5-4
clone size: NA
D gene: TRBD1
J gene: TRBJ1-2
CDR3 DNA: TGTGCCAGCAGCCAGCCGGACAGGGTCTATGGCTACACCTTC
CDR3 protein: CASSQPDRVYGYTF

V gene: TRBV4-3
clone size: NA
D gene: TRBD1
J gene: TRBJ1-1
CDR3 DNA: TGCGCCAGCAGCCAAGAGGAGGGGGCGGTGTCTTTCTTT
CDR3 protein: CASSQEEGAVSFF

V gene: TRBV18
clone size: NA
D gene: TRBD2
J gene: TRBJ2-1
CDR3 DNA: TGTGCCAGCTCACCAGGCGGGGGGCCTGATCGTGGTGAGCAGTTCTTC
CDR3 protein: CASSPGGGPDRGEQFF

V gene: TRBV18
clone size: NA
D gene: NA
J gene: TRBJ1-4
CDR3 DNA: TGTGCCAGCTCACCGGGGGACGAAAAACTGTTTTTT
CDR3 protein: CASSPGDEKLFF

V gene: TRBV7-8
clone size: NA
D gene: NA
J gene: TRBJ1-5
CDR3 DNA: TGTGCCAGCAGCCCCCAAGGACAGCTCAATCAGCCCCAGCATTTT
CDR3 protein: CASSPQGQLNQPQHF

V gene: TRBV18
clone size: NA
D gene: NA
J gene: TRBJ1-1
CDR3 DNA: TGTGCCAGCTCACCACTTGTGGACCTAGTAAACACTGAAGCTTTCTTT
CDR3 protein: CASSPLVDLVNTEAFF

V gene: TRBV19
clone size: NA
D gene: TRBD2
J gene: TRBJ2-2
CDR3 DNA: TGTGCCAGTAGTATGATGACCGGGGGGTCCGGGGAGCTGTTTTTT
CDR3 protein: CASSMMTGGSGELFF

V gene: TRBV14
clone size: NA
D gene: TRBD1
J gene: TRBJ1-4
CDR3 DNA: TGTGCCAGCAGCCTCGGGACAGCGAAACTGTTTTTT
CDR3 protein: CASSLGTAKLFF

V gene: TRBV28
clone size: NA
D gene: TRBD1
J gene: TRBJ2-7
CDR3 DNA: TGTGCCAGCAGTTTATGGGAAGGGGGCGGCTCCTACGAGCAGTACTTC
CDR3 protein: CASSLWEGGGSYEQYF

V gene: TRBV5-1
clone size: NA
D gene: NA
J gene: TRBJ2-5
CDR3 DNA: TGCGCCAGTTCCGGGCAAGAGACCCAGTACTTC
CDR3 protein: CASSGQETQYF

V gene: TRBV5-1
clone size: NA
D gene: TRBD1
J gene: TRBJ1-2
CDR3 DNA: TGCGCCAGCAGCTTGAATCCGGGACAGACCTATGGCTACACCTTC
CDR3 protein: CASSLNPGQTYGYTF

V gene: TRBV6-5
clone size: NA
D gene: NA
J gene: TRBJ1-2
CDR3 DNA: TGTGCCAGCACACGGGGACCGAACTATGGCTACACCTTC
CDR3 protein: CASTRGPNYGYTF

V gene: TRBV25-1
clone size: NA
D gene: TRBD1
J gene: TRBJ1-1
CDR3 DNA: TGTGCCAGCAGAGACGACAGGGCTTACATGAACACTGAAGCTTTCTTT
CDR3 protein: CASRDDRAYMNTEAFF

V gene: TRBV5-4
clone size: NA
D gene: TRBD2
J gene: TRBJ2-1
CDR3 DNA: TGTGCCAGCAGCTTACCAGCGGGGGGGAGTAGGAGCAATGAGCAGTTCTTC
CDR3 protein: CASSLPAGGSRSNEQFF

V gene: TRBV5-4
clone size: NA
D gene: NA
J gene: TRBJ1-2
CDR3 DNA: TGTGCCAGCAGCTTGGGACGGAACTATGGCTACACCTTC
CDR3 protein: CASSLGRNYGYTF

V gene: TRBV11-3
clone size: once
D gene: NA
J gene: TRBJ2-1
CDR3 DNA: TGTGCCAGCAGCTTAGATCGGGCCTACAATGAGCAGTTCTTC
CDR3 protein: CASSLDRAYNEQFF

V gene: TRBV18
clone size: NA
D gene: NA
J gene: TRBJ2-1
CDR3 DNA: TGTGCCAGCTCACCAACGGGAGACGCCTACAATGAGCAGTTCTTC
CDR3 protein: CASSPTGDAYNEQFF

V gene: TRBV5-4
clone size: NA
D gene: NA
J gene: TRBJ2-5
CDR3 DNA: TGTGCCAGCAGCTCACGGCAAGGGTGGGGGGAGACCCAGTACTTC
CDR3 protein: CASSSRQGWGETQYF

V gene: TRBV7-6
clone size: NA
D gene: NA
J gene: TRBJ1-6
CDR3 DNA: TGTGCCAGCAGCTTAAGTACGGATAATTCACCCCTCCACTTT
CDR3 protein: CASSLSTDNSPLHF